This TCR beta chain came from a study of blood T cell repertoires in COVID-19 (dated by TCRdb to 2020 to 2021). Regarding the study in general: Samples covering the acute and convalescent phases of COVID-19 were provided by collaborators in the United States, Italy and Spain. A freely available public database, intended as a resource for researchers studying the immune response to SARS-CoV-2, is where the repertoires were released. Nearly every sample came with metadata listing a de-identified subject ID, COVID-19 status, age in years and sex. The prospective study material was composed of cDNA or gDNA derived from T cells, B-cell-depleted T cells, or PBMCs. HLA class I and class II types, where available, came from metadata supplied by the sample provider rather than from assay-based typing. Deeply sampled blood TCRbeta repertoires from subjects exposed to, actively infected with, or recovered from COVID-19 were included in the dataset. The samples were drawn from two sources: the first 160 participants of the ongoing ImmuneRACE study, and approximately 1,300 subjects contributed by 6 global collaborators. Overall study results and their limits: How much clinical and demographic metadata was included differed by source and by participant, and the metadata was provided uncurated.

The sample holds many counts of this clone. Its antigen is still unknown. No much larger clone exists at a distance of one base, and base qualities are not known. TCRbeta CDR3 regions were amplified from genomic DNA by means of the immunoSEQ Assay, a bias-controlled multiplex PCR. On the authors' methods: Within the assay, amplification of reference gene primers was used to estimate how many nucleated cells each sample contained. Sequence reads were collapsed and filtered to measure the absolute abundance of every unique TCRbeta CDR3 rearrangement. For each sample, productive Simpson clonality was calculated as the square root of Simpson's diversity index across productive rearrangements. The table comes from immuneACCESS by way of TCRdb, which keeps in-frame sequences with V and J called. Part of the clones is missing from these tables; in studies checked, under half for an unresolved V gene and the rest for unknown reasons. That table furnishes V, J and clone size, whereas the DNA furnished D and trimming. The sample table records approximately 190,000 clones; 65% to 90% of these occur just once. The top ten clonotypes cover 4.5% to 6.5% of the sample.

In the prospective study, participants were about 18 to 95 years old, resided in fewer than 25 geographic areas of the United States, and were enrolled through a virtual design. To assign participants to cohorts, the prospective study relied on clinical history that participants themselves reported in a screening survey and a study questionnaire. In the prospective study, mobile phlebotomists collected whole blood, serum and a nasopharyngeal or oropharyngeal swab from each participant. Additional blood draws and questionnaires over an approximately two-month period could optionally be provided by prospective study participants. Before DNA extraction, prospective study blood samples were shipped either frozen or at room temperature. From the germline V gene, CDR1 is MNHEY and CDR2 is SVGEGT. The CDR3 measures 14 amino acids from cysteine to phenylalanine. Only the CDR3 DNA is retained, 42 bases long and in frame from the first base. V is pared back by 2 bases and J by 6 bases, with 10 bases lying between the germline termini.

The sample taken for sequencing was PBMCs or T cells enriched from blood (not recorded which). This TCR was recovered from a woman in her fifties or sixties with acute COVID-19. The chain is made from TRBV6-2 or TRBV6-3 and TRBJ2-2; the D gene lacks a confident call. In nucleotides, the sequence is TGTGCCAGCAGTTACCTATCGGGTTCCGGGGAGCTGTTTTTT. This yields the protein CASSYLSGSGELFF.